Shown below are 10 T cell receptor beta chains from a single sample sequenced in a study of T cell responses to AZD1222 COVID-19 vaccine. Libraries were prepared by immunoSEQ multiplex PCR; TCRdb keeps only in-frame clonotypes and omits some of them. The table shows 80,000 or so clones, with roughly 90% occurring only once. The sample here was peripheral blood, taken on day 0 of AZD1222 vaccination. The receptors were gathered from an adult in good health.

This clone appeared once. This chain joins TRBV28 and TRBJ1-6, with D tentatively TRBD1 (6 bases). The germline V gene has CDR1 MDHEN and CDR2 SYDVKM. Trimming shortened V by 7 bases and J by 0 bases, and 13 bases separated the two germline ends. The CDR3 sequence is 16 residues long. The CDR3 bases are TGTGCCAGCAAAGGGGGGGGTTTCTCCTATAATTCACCCCTCCACTTT. Protein sequence: CASKGGGFSYNSPLHF. The full variable domain, rest sourced from reference TRBV28 and TRBJ1-6, is DVKVTQSSRYLVKRTGEKVFLECVQDMDHENMFWYRQDPGLGLRLIYFSYDVKMKEKGDIPEGYSVSREKKERFSLILESASTNQTSMYLCASKGGGFSYNSPLHFGNGTRLTVT.

The rearrangement joins TRBV11-3 to TRBJ1-5, with D possibly TRBD1 on 6 matching bases. This CDR3 has 14 amino acids. V was clipped by 3 bases and J by 7 bases, with 13 bases between them. From germline, CDR1 is SGHNT and CDR2 YENEEA. Here the CDR3 DNA reads TGTGCCAGCAGCTTCCCCGCAACAGGGCAGCCCCAGCATTTT. Translation: CASSFPATGQPQHF.

DNA of the CDR3: TGCGCCAGCAGCCAACACCCACGGGGGAGCTCCTACGAGCAGTACTTC. It yields the protein CASSQHPRGSSYEQYF. The chain is built from TRBV4-1 and TRBJ2-7, with a possible D match to TRBD2 (6 bases). Germline CDR1 and CDR2: MGHRA and YSYEKL. The CDR3 spans 16 residues. V lost 2 bases and J lost 0, with 14 bases in between.

The CDR3 DNA sequence: TGTGCCAGCAGCTTCAGAGAAGGATACGAGCAGTACTTC. Translation gives CASSFREGYEQYF. The V call is TRBV7-2, the J call TRBJ2-7; D gene uncertain. V was trimmed by 3 bases and J by 4 bases, leaving 10 bases between them. The CDR3 runs 13 residues. Germline-derived CDR1 and CDR2 are SGHTA and FQGNSA.

This clone occurred a few times. The gene calls are TRBV4-3 and TRBJ2-5; possibly TRBD2 for D (8 bases). V was cut by 4 bases and J by 5 bases, with 20 bases left in between. CDR1 is LGHNA and CDR2 is YSLEER in the germline V gene. This CDR3 is built from 16 residues. The CDR3 DNA reads TGCGCCAGCAGCCTTGGGACAGCGGGAGACCTCGAGACCCAGTACTTC. Residues: CASSLGTAGDLETQYF.

This chain joins TRBV4-1 and TRBJ1-1; possible D gene TRBD1, 6 bases. Germline V CDR1 and CDR2: MGHRA, YSYEKL. Trimming shortened V by 2 bases and J by 11 bases, and 24 bases separated the two germline ends. The CDR3 has 16 residues. The CDR3 protein is CASSQSAARGPSAAFF. Here the CDR3 DNA reads TGCGCCAGCAGCCAAAGTGCCGCCAGGGGCCCGTCCGCGGCTTTCTTT.

The V call is TRBV28, the J call TRBJ1-5; D not certain. This CDR3 has 16 amino acids. Deletions cut 0 bases from V and 2 bases from J, with 11 bases between. Germline V gene sequence: CDR1 MDHEN, CDR2 SYDVKM. CDR3 bases: TGTGCCAGCAGTTTATGGAATATGGAGGGCAATCAGCCCCAGCATTTT. Translation: CASSLWNMEGNQPQHF.

The chain is built from TRBV4-3 and TRBJ2-2; D may be TRBD2 (6 bases). CDR1 LGHNA and CDR2 YSLEER come from the germline V gene. Trimming took off 2 bases at V and 4 bases at J, with 14 bases between the two ends. The CDR3 sequence is 16 residues long. CDR3 bases: TGCGCCAGCAGCCAAACCCTGGGGGGTCCCACCGGGGAGCTGTTTTTT. This codes for CASSQTLGGPTGELFF.

The chain recombines TRBV28 with TRBJ1-5; D may be TRBD1 (6 bases). Trimming removed 2 bases at V and 4 bases at J, with 12 bases between. The germline gives CDR1 MDHEN, CDR2 SYDVKM. The CDR3 loop spans 15 amino acids. Here the CDR3 DNA reads TGTGCCAGCAGTTTAGCGGCAGGGGTAAATCAGCCCCAGCATTTT. This translates into CASSLAAGVNQPQHF.

The rearrangement uses TRBV7-2 and TRBJ1-2, with 9 bases aligning to TRBD1. The CDR3 runs to 16 residues. Germline lookup yields CDR1 SGHTA and CDR2 FQGNSA. The V gene end was trimmed by 0 bases and the J gene end by 8 bases; junction bases not matched to a gene: 10. This CDR3 reads CASSLAPTGGTRGYTF. The CDR3 DNA sequence: TGTGCCAGCAGCTTAGCGCCGACAGGGGGGACGCGGGGCTACACCTTC.